What follows are 25 T cell receptor beta chains derived from one specimen sequenced in a study of blood T cell repertoires in COVID-19. Libraries were prepared by immunoSEQ multiplex PCR; TCRdb keeps only in-frame clonotypes and omits some of them. The top ten hold roughly 1.6% of the sample, which has around 250,000 clones, 70% to 90% seen once. The sample consisted of PBMCs or T cells enriched from blood (not recorded which). These receptors were obtained from a woman in her forties or fifties who had recovered from COVID-19.

This clone was counted only a few times. This chain joins TRBV10-2 and TRBJ1-5; 8 positions match TRBD1. The CDR3 is made up of 17 amino acids. From germline, CDR1 is WSHSY and CDR2 SAAADI. The V and J ends lost 3 bases and 6 bases, in that order; junction bases with no gene match: 13. The CDR3 loop is CASSESDRVRGFQPQHF. Written as DNA, the CDR3 is TGCGCCAGCAGTGAATCGGACAGGGTTCGGGGATTTCAGCCCCAGCATTTT.

The rearrangement joins TRBV15 to TRBJ2-3; D is unresolved. CDR1 LNHNV and CDR2 YYDKDF come from the germline V gene (reference sequence). The CDR3 sequence is 12 residues long. V lost 0 bases and J 6 bases, leaving 4 bases between the germline ends. CDR3 in DNA: TGTGCCACCAGCAGAGATATTGATACGCAGTATTTT. Translated, it gives CATSRDIDTQYF.

J is TRBJ2-7 and V is TRBV6-1, with D maybe TRBD2 (6 bases). This CDR3 has 13 amino acids. V lost 7 bases and J 11 bases, leaving 21 bases between the germline ends. Germline CDR1 reads MNHNS; CDR2 reads SASEGT. In DNA form, the CDR3 reads TGTGCCAGCACGAGGGAGGCAGGCCTATCAAAGTACTTC. It codes for CASTREAGLSKYF.

This clone was counted a few times. The rearrangement uses TRBV5-6 and TRBJ2-2; 8 bases align to TRBD2. CDR3 size: 16 residues. Germline trimming cut 3 bases from V and 6 bases from J; bases unmatched to any gene: 10. CDR1 and CDR2 (germline): SGHDT, YYEEEE. CDR3 sequence reads: CASSYLSGRKPGELFF. CDR3 bases: TGTGCCAGCAGCTACTTAAGCGGGAGAAAACCCGGGGAGCTGTTTTTT.

This chain connects TRBV28 to TRBJ1-4; D gene unclear. The CDR3 has 14 residues. The V gene's germline CDR1 is MDHEN and CDR2 SYDVKM. Trimming stripped 3 bases from V and 6 bases from J, with 11 bases between. The chain's CDR3 is CASSLFSGYEKLFF. The DNA for the CDR3 is TGTGCCAGCAGTTTGTTTTCGGGTTATGAAAAACTGTTTTTT.

V and J are TRBV6-5 and TRBJ1-2, with 7 bases fitting TRBD1. J lost 3 bases, V lost 5 bases, and 6 bases had no gene match. Germline loops: CDR1 MNHEY, CDR2 SVGAGI. The CDR3 totals 14 residues. As DNA, the CDR3 is TGTGCCAGCAGTAGGTCCGACAGGGACTATGGCTACACCTTC. As protein: CASSRSDRDYGYTF.

The chain carries TRBV5-4 and TRBJ2-1; 11 positions match TRBD2. Per the germline V gene, CDR1 is SGHNT and CDR2 is YYREEE (reference sequence). With V trimmed by 7 bases and J by 4 bases, 7 bases remained unmatched. This CDR3 region has 15 residues. The CDR3 DNA sequence: TGTGCCAGCGCGGTAACTAGCGGGAGTTACAATGAGCAGTTCTTC. It yields the protein CASAVTSGSYNEQFF.

The chain links TRBV30 to TRBJ1-5; TRBD1 agrees at 7 bases. V lost 3 bases to trimming and J lost 2 bases; unmatched junction nucleotides: 7. Per the germline V gene, CDR1 is GTSNPN and CDR2 is SVGIG (reference sequence). The CDR3 is made up of 15 amino acids. CDR3 region: CAWRSTGTGNQPQHF. Written as DNA, the CDR3 is TGTGCCTGGAGGTCGACAGGGACTGGCAATCAGCCCCAGCATTTT. The complete variable domain, with remaining parts taken from reference TRBV30 and TRBJ1-5, reads SQTIHQWPATLVQPVGSPLSLECTVEGTSNPNLYWYRQAAGRGLQLLFYSVGIGQISSEVPQNLSASRPQDRQFILSSKKLLLSDSGFYLCAWRSTGTGNQPQHFGDGTRLSIL.

The rearrangement links TRBV12-5 to TRBJ2-3; 11 bases agree with TRBD2. V trimming: 6 bases; J trimming: 4 bases; junction bases outside the gene matches: 18. Germline V gives CDR1 LGHNT, CDR2 FRNRAP. The CDR3 contains 19 residues. The DNA for the CDR3 is TGTGCTAGTGGCTTTTTACCTCATAGACTAGCGGGAAGTGCAGATACGCAGTATTTT. As protein: CASGFLPHRLAGSADTQYF. The full variable domain, completed using reference TRBV12-5 and TRBJ2-3, is DARVTQTPRHKVTEMGQEVTMRCQPILGHNTVFWYRQTMMQGLELLAYFRNRAPLDDSGMPKDRFSAEMPDATLATLKIQPSEPRDSAVYFCASGFLPHRLAGSADTQYFGPGTRLTVL.

The rearrangement uses TRBV28 and TRBJ2-1, with 10 positions matching TRBD2. The CDR3 length is 17 residues. V shed 4 bases and J 0 bases; nucleotides not matched to a gene: 6. Germline CDR1 and CDR2: MDHEN and SYDVKM. This CDR3 is CASSSVSGRASYNEQFF. The CDR3 DNA is TGTGCCAGCAGTTCAGTGAGCGGGAGGGCCTCCTACAATGAGCAGTTCTTC.

In regard to this clone: Within the sample, other DNA sequences also encode this same CDR3. The rearrangement links TRBV3-1 (or the pseudogene TRBV3-2) to TRBJ1-3; D remains ambiguous. V dropped 1 base and J dropped 4 bases, with 5 bases sitting between them. Germline lookup yields CDR1 LGHDT and CDR2 YNNKEL (reference sequence). This CDR3 spans 13 amino acids. This CDR3 reads CASSQGAGNTIYF. As DNA, the CDR3 is TGTGCCAGCAGCCAAGGAGCCGGAAACACCATATATTTT.

The V and J genes are TRBV6-2 or TRBV6-3 and TRBJ1-4; D is undetermined. The CDR3 contains 15 residues. Looked up from germline, CDR1 is MNHEY and CDR2 is SVGEGT. The ends were cut back, 0 bases at V and 8 bases at J, with 13 bases in the middle. Written as DNA, the CDR3 is TGTGCCAGCAGTTACTCGCGCAATAGAGAAGAAAAACTGTTTTTT. Translating gives CASSYSRNREEKLFF.

The chain recombines TRBV3-1 (or the pseudogene TRBV3-2) with TRBJ1-3; TRBD1 matches at 7 bases. Trimming removed 1 base from V and 4 bases from J; junction bases left unmatched: 13. Germline V gene sequence: CDR1 LGHDT, CDR2 YNNKEL (reference sequence). The CDR3 loop spans 18 amino acids. For the CDR3, the DNA is TGTGCCAGCAGCCAAGCCCTAACCCTGAGGGGGCAAGGAAACACCATATATTTT. This sequence encodes CASSQALTLRGQGNTIYF.

This chain joins TRBV6-1 and TRBJ1-6; D possibly corresponds to TRBD1 (6 bases). CDR3 length: 17 residues. The germline gives CDR1 MNHNS, CDR2 SASEGT. V shed 3 bases and J shed 7 bases, with 19 bases lying between them. Here the CDR3 DNA reads TGTGCCAGCAGTGATAAGGGCCCGGGACAAGGAAATTCACCCCTCCACTTT. It encodes CASSDKGPGQGNSPLHF.

V and J are TRBV27 and TRBJ2-4; weak D call: TRBD2 (5 bases). Deletions cut 5 bases from V and 3 bases from J, with 17 bases between. Germline lookup yields CDR1 MNHEY and CDR2 SMNVEV (reference sequence). This CDR3 has 16 residues. Written as DNA, the CDR3 is TGTGCCAGCAGTCAGACTATCGAGGGAGTCAAAAACATTCAGTACTTC. It yields the protein CASSQTIEGVKNIQYF.

As DNA, the CDR3 is TGTGCCAGCAGCTCGGAGGGGACAGGGTGGAATTCACCCCTCCACTTT. This encodes CASSSEGTGWNSPLHF. The V call is TRBV6-2 or TRBV6-3, the J call TRBJ1-6; 9 nucleotides match TRBD1. The CDR3 covers 16 residues. V was clipped by 6 bases and J by 7 bases; unmatched bases: 10. From germline, CDR1 is MNHEY and CDR2 SVGEGT.

The chain is built from TRBV27 and TRBJ2-1; 8 positions agree with TRBD2. The germline CDR1 and CDR2 sequences are MNHEY and SMNVEV (reference sequence). J lost 5 bases, V lost 6 bases, and 15 bases had no gene match. This CDR3 spans 17 amino acids. CDR3 residues: CASSPRGGDYQDNEQFF. The DNA of the CDR3 is TGTGCCAGCAGCCCACGGGGGGGGGACTACCAAGACAATGAGCAGTTCTTC.

This rearrangement joins TRBV10-3 to TRBJ2-1; TRBD1 agrees at 9 bases. With V trimmed by 2 bases and J by 9 bases, 5 bases remained unmatched. CDR1 and CDR2 (germline): ENHRY, SYGVKD. CDR3 length: 14 amino acids. This CDR3 reads CAISEGTGSSEQFF. The CDR3 region has the DNA TGTGCCATCAGTGAGGGGACAGGGTCTAGTGAGCAGTTCTTC.

Concerning this clone itself: The sample carries other DNA sequences with the same CDR3. This rearrangement joins TRBV29-1 to TRBJ1-2, with D hard to call. V lost 1 base to trimming and J lost 6 bases, with 6 bases between them. The CDR3 covers 11 residues. Germline lookup yields CDR1 SQVTM and CDR2 ANQGSEA. The CDR3 spells CSVEATDGYTF. The CDR3 bases are TGCAGCGTTGAAGCCACAGATGGCTACACCTTC.

The rearrangement joins TRBV5-1 to TRBJ2-7; D ambiguous. V gave up 0 bases and J gave up 5 bases, with 6 bases separating them. Germline CDR1 is SGHRS and CDR2 is YFSETQ. The CDR3 contains 12 residues. This chain's CDR3 is CASSLAQNEQYF. As DNA, the CDR3 is TGCGCCAGCAGCTTGGCACAGAACGAGCAGTACTTC.

The V gene is TRBV6-5, the J gene TRBJ2-7, with 7 bases aligning to TRBD1. This CDR3 region has 15 residues. CDR1 and CDR2 from the germline V gene are MNHEY and SVGAGI. Trimming took 6 bases from V and 1 from J; bases not matched to a gene: 9. The CDR3 nucleotides read TGTGCCAGCAGGTCCCAGGGGGTATATTCCTACGAGCAGTACTTC. Its translation is CASRSQGVYSYEQYF.

This chain uses TRBV18 with TRBJ1-3; D gene uncertain. The V gene lost 1 base and the J gene lost 1 base, with 11 bases spanning the gap. Germline loops: CDR1 KGHSH, CDR2 LQKENI. The CDR3 is 16 amino acids. Written as DNA, the CDR3 is TGTGCCAGCTCACCACGGGCTGGCCCATCTGGAAACACCATATATTTT. This sequence encodes CASSPRAGPSGNTIYF.

The rearrangement uses TRBV18 and TRBJ2-3, with 9 bases matching TRBD1. Germline assignment: CDR1 KGHSH and CDR2 LQKENI. The CDR3 sequence is 15 residues long. V lost 3 bases and J lost 3; bases outside the gene matches: 4. CDR3 loop: CASSPGTGRTDTQYF. The CDR3 coding sequence is TGTGCCAGCTCACCCGGGACAGGGCGGACAGATACGCAGTATTTT.

V usage is TRBV20-1 and J usage is TRBJ1-2, with no clear D. Per germline, CDR1 DFQATT and CDR2 SNEGSKA (reference sequence). Trimming pared 5 bases from V and 10 bases from J, leaving 11 bases between. This CDR3 is built from 10 residues. CDR3 protein: CSAATAYYTF. The CDR3 DNA follows: TGCAGTGCTGCAACAGCTTACTACACCTTC.

This clone was observed a single time. J is TRBJ2-5 and V is TRBV6-5; 8 bases are a match to TRBD1. Looked up from germline, CDR1 is MNHEY and CDR2 is SVGAGI. CDR3 length: 15 amino acids. Unmatched junction bases numbered 5, after V lost 3 bases and J lost 2 bases. CDR3 in DNA: TGTGCCAGCAGTTATCCAGGGGGCGGTCAAGAGACCCAGTACTTC. It yields the protein CASSYPGGGQETQYF.